Listed below are T cell receptor beta chains from one sample, sequenced in a study of shared clonotypes between healthy human individuals. Profiled with immunoSEQ multiplex PCR; TCRdb holds only in-frame clones, not every one. The sample shows hundreds of thousands of clones, around 79% of them seen only once. Sequencing was carried out using PBMCs. All receptors come from a woman in her thirties or forties in good health. Some clones in this sample may be carry-over from other donors' samples. CDR3s include the opening cysteine and the closing phenylalanine or tryptophan.

V gene	J gene	CDR3 protein
TRBV28	TRBJ1-4	CASSSTDEKLFF
TRBV7-2	TRBJ1-1	CASSLSRQAFF
TRBV29-1	TRBJ2-3	CSVEVGLKSSKDTQYF
TRBV19	TRBJ2-7	CASSIKAGTRMVEQYF
TRBV7-2	TRBJ1-2	CASMPGKGGYTF
TRBV7-2	TRBJ1-2	CASSSSGSYGYTF
TRBV4-3	TRBJ1-3	CASSAALSSGNTIYF
TRBV13	TRBJ2-3	CASSLGSGDTDTQYF
TRBV5-1	TRBJ1-1	CASSPSGGLNTEAFF
TRBV19	TRBJ1-1	CASSIISSGEERAFF
TRBV7-3	TRBJ2-1	CASSPEAGYNEQFF
TRBV28	TRBJ1-5	CASRTDRLNQPQHF
TRBV30	TRBJ2-5	CAWSVLGDGGAQYF
TRBV29-1	TRBJ1-1	CSVGQGAGTEAFF
TRBV10-3	TRBJ2-3	CAISGQGRVTDTQYF
TRBV19	TRBJ2-2	CASGTGWGGELFF
TRBV5-1	TRBJ2-7	CASSLDRDRYEQYF
TRBV7-2	TRBJ2-3	CASSFRPPGLGPDTQYF
TRBV18	TRBJ2-4	CASFAPQWSKNIQYF
TRBV30	TRBJ1-2	CAWSEGARGYGYTF
TRBV27	TRBJ2-7	CASSLLAGRGYEQYF
TRBV5-1	TRBJ2-2	CASNPSAAANTGELFF
TRBV11-2	TRBJ2-3	CASSLWTTGVTDTQYF
TRBV28	TRBJ2-5	CASKDRGRETQYF
TRBV18	TRBJ1-1	CASSPATGASVATFF
TRBV11-2	TRBJ2-7	CASSPPRVYEQYF
TRBV7-6	TRBJ1-5	CASSLVAQGQPQHF
TRBV27	TRBJ1-1	CASSLTTGGFDVGTEAFF
TRBV21-1	TRBJ1-5	CASSKSGTPRNQPQHF
TRBV28	TRBJ1-5	CASITASNQPQHF
TRBV10-3	TRBJ1-1	CAIRRIQGTNTEAFF
TRBV27	TRBJ2-3	CASSPIRGSDTQYF
TRBV5-5	TRBJ1-2	CASSYSLLLGYTF
TRBV28	TRBJ1-5	CAIQGAVNQPQHF
TRBV11-2	TRBJ2-3	CASRPGGWRRTDTQYF
TRBV27	TRBJ2-3	CASSRLAGGPDTQYF
TRBV6-4	TRBJ2-6	CASSDDSSGANVLTF
TRBV19	TRBJ2-7	CASSMERTWRAYEQYF
TRBV7-2	TRBJ2-7	CASSRSARYEQYF
TRBV6-5	TRBJ2-7	CASSRPGLGVWQYF
TRBV4-3	TRBJ2-1	CASSQSGGRGYNEQFF
TRBV4-3	TRBJ2-3	CASSRTSGTDTQYF
TRBV2	TRBJ2-7	CASTQQPHRTYEQYF
TRBV18	TRBJ2-1	CASSPQTSGTYNEQFF
TRBV15	TRBJ2-4	CATSRELGDIKGSKNIQYF
TRBV29-1	TRBJ2-2	CSVENGGTSTGELFF
TRBV6-6	TRBJ1-2	CASRLGQGNYGYTF
TRBV7-9	TRBJ1-5	CASSRQGRDQPQHF
TRBV7-2	TRBJ1-5	CASRPQGGSNQPQHF
TRBV19	TRBJ1-1	CASSTRQAIEAFF
TRBV2	TRBJ2-7	CASVAGAVEQYF
TRBV6-1	TRBJ1-4	CASRAPEKLFF